This is a list of T cell receptor beta chains from one sample in a study of blood T cell repertoires in COVID-19. The protocol was immunoSEQ multiplex PCR, while the TCRdb copy is restricted to in-frame clones and leaves out a portion. Here the sample spans about 180,000 clones, approximately 80% being singletons. The sample was peripheral blood. The receptors derive from a woman aged 40 to 55 with COVID-19, enrolled during active disease. Both conserved end residues are part of each CDR3. The order of the fields is CDR3 length, J gene, D gene, V gene, clone size, CDR3 DNA, CDR3 protein. D genes are given only for firm matches. Expanded clones get a size class; other rows say once, few or many, or leave the size out.

16 TRBJ2-7 . TRBV11-2 once TGTGCCAGCAGCCTCTTCGGAGGGCTGGGGCACTACGAGCAGTACTTC CASSLFGGLGHYEQYF
15 TRBJ2-2 TRBD2 TRBV6-6 few TGTGCCAGCAGAGGTAGCGGGAGTGGAACCGGGGAGCTGTTTTTT CASRGSGSGTGELFF
17 TRBJ2-3 TRBD2 TRBV19 . TGTGCCAGTAGTATAGTCGACCTCACGGGGGGTCAGGATACGCAGTATTTT CASSIVDLTGGQDTQYF
13 TRBJ2-7 . TRBV19 . TGTGCCAGTAGTGCAACCATCGGCTACGAGCAGTACTTC CASSATIGYEQYF
13 TRBJ1-6 . TRBV19 . TGTGCCAGTACCGCACGGCAGGGAACACCCCTCCACTTT CASTARQGTPLHF
16 TRBJ2-7 TRBD1 TRBV6-5 . TGTGCCAGCAGTTACCGGTCCGGGACAGGGGTCCCCGAGCAGTACTTC CASSYRSGTGVPEQYF
13 TRBJ2-3 . TRBV5-1 . TGCGCCAGCAGCTGGAGGGGCACAGATACGCAGTATTTT CASSWRGTDTQYF
20 TRBJ2-3 . TRBV15 . TGTGCCACCAGCACTCACCCCATTCGGGGAGTGGTAGCGGAACCAGATACGCAGTATTTT CATSTHPIRGVVAEPDTQYF
14 TRBJ2-1 TRBD2 TRBV19 few TGTGCCAGTAGTCCCCGGGGTAGCGGGGTTGAGCAGTTCTTC CASSPRGSGVEQFF
16 TRBJ2-2 . TRBV4-2 . TGTGCCAGCAGCCCCTCTTTTAGCGGGAACACCGGGGAGCTGTTTTTT CASSPSFSGNTGELFF
18 TRBJ2-5 TRBD2 TRBV27 . TGTGCCAGCAGTACACTAAAGGGGGGGCCTAGCGGGAGTGAGACCCAGTACTTC CASSTLKGGPSGSETQYF
15 TRBJ1-5 . TRBV7-9 . TGTGCCAGCAGCTTAGCCGGGGATAGCAATCAGCCCCAGCATTTT CASSLAGDSNQPQHF